What follows is one TCR beta chain and its context. The data originate from a study of control samples from healthy donors and cancer patients. Libraries were prepared by immunoSEQ multiplex PCR; TCRdb keeps only in-frame clonotypes and omits some of them. The data hold roughly 100,000 clones, with around four fifths observed a single time. Trimming left V 1 base short and J 6 bases short, with 7 bases between. Germline lookup yields CDR1 SGHTA and CDR2 FQGNSA. This CDR3 comprises 13 residues. The V and J genes are TRBV7-2 and TRBJ2-1; no clear D gene. This sequence was found in a woman in her forties or fifties in good health. Specimen: blood. CDR3 amino acids: CASSLGQFNEQFF. The CDR3, as DNA: TGTGCCAGCAGCTTAGGGCAGTTCAATGAGCAGTTCTTC.